The clone carrying this TCR beta chain has a single count. These data belong to a study of blood T cell repertoires in COVID-19. Across the study: The study drew acute and convalescent COVID-19 samples from the United States, Italy and Spain. PBMCs, B-cell-depleted T cells, or T cells provided the cDNA or gDNA that made up the material.

Data came from immunoSEQ multiplex PCR; TCRdb stores just in-frame clones and leaves some out. Of over 200,000 clones in the sample, about 88% were seen once. Germline V gene sequence: CDR1 SGHRS, CDR2 YFSETQ. J gave up 4 bases and V 1 base, and 2 bases lay outside the gene matches. This CDR3 contains 15 residues. The TCR was taken from a woman aged 55-69 years with acute or convalescent COVID-19. The J gene is TRBJ2-1, the V gene TRBV5-1; 10 bases are a match to TRBD2. Sequencing used peripheral blood. CDR3 residues: CASSLTSGIYNEQFF. The CDR3 nucleotides are TGCGCCAGCAGCTTGACTAGCGGGATATACAATGAGCAGTTCTTC.